These 13 T cell receptor beta chains share one sample of origin, sequenced in a study of T cells after somatic rescue of genetic block. Generated by immunoSEQ multiplex PCR, the TCRdb table keeps only in-frame clones and is missing some. The sample gives 110,000 or so clones, around nine tenths of which show up once; around 1.5% is in the top ten. Sequencing was carried out using peripheral blood mononuclear cells (PBMCs). The receptors derive from a woman between 18 and 30 years old.

The CDR3 DNA reads TGTGCCAGCAGATGGACAGGGGTTGACGAGCAGTACTTC. Protein product: CASRWTGVDEQYF. The chain is built from TRBV6-6 and TRBJ2-7; 9 bases are a match to TRBD1. The V segment lost 6 bases and the J segment 5 bases; nucleotides outside the gene matches: 5. Per the germline V gene, CDR1 is MNHNY and CDR2 is SVGAGI (reference sequence). The CDR3 sequence is 13 residues long.

This clone appeared once. The chain has TRBV5-5 and TRBJ2-7, with no clear D. The germline V and J ends were trimmed by 0 bases and 3 bases, with 7 bases remaining between them. Germline values: CDR1 SGHKS, CDR2 YYEKEE (reference sequence). The CDR3 has 13 amino acids. For the CDR3, the DNA is TGTGCCAGCAGCTTGGAAGGGCACTACGAGCAGTACTTC. Residues: CASSLEGHYEQYF.

The chain links TRBV10-3 to TRBJ1-2; weak D call: TRBD1 (6 bases). The CDR3 loop spans 13 amino acids. CDR1 and CDR2 from the germline V gene are ENHRY and SYGVKD. The V end lost 7 bases, the J end lost 8 bases, and 17 bases lay between the germline ends. This chain's CDR3 is CAITGGDPGGYTF. CDR3 DNA sequence: TGTGCCATCACGGGGGGCGACCCGGGGGGCTACACCTTC.

The chain links TRBV19 to TRBJ1-5, with D tentatively TRBD1 (6 bases). CDR1 is LNHDA and CDR2 is SQIVND in the germline V gene (reference sequence). This CDR3 region has 15 residues. Trimming took 6 bases from V and 3 from J, leaving 15 bases between them. In DNA form, the CDR3 reads TGTGCCAGTAGGACCAGGGGCGGTTTCAATCAGCCCCAGCATTTT. It encodes CASRTRGGFNQPQHF.

The chain links TRBV14 to TRBJ1-2; D unresolved. The CDR3 runs 15 residues. Trimming stripped 0 bases from V and 6 bases from J, with 14 bases between. Looked up from germline, CDR1 is SGHDN and CDR2 is FVKESK. The CDR3 DNA follows: TGTGCCAGCAGCCAAGAAGCGGTGCAGGTAGATGGCTACACCTTC. Residues: CASSQEAVQVDGYTF.

The V gene is TRBV7-9, the J gene TRBJ1-1; D unresolved. Looked up from germline, CDR1 is SEHNR and CDR2 is FQNEAQ (reference sequence). The CDR3 is 11 residues long. Trimming left V 8 bases short and J 5 bases short, with 9 bases between. CDR3 sequence reads: CASGSGTEAFF. In DNA form, the CDR3 reads TGTGCCAGCGGTTCGGGGACTGAAGCTTTCTTT.

The chain combines TRBV7-9 with TRBJ2-2; the D call may be TRBD1 or TRBD2 (5 bases each). The CDR3 length is 13 residues. Trimming cost V 5 bases and J 9 bases, with 13 bases left between them. Germline V lookup: CDR1 SEHNR, CDR2 FQNEAQ (reference sequence). CDR3 DNA: TGTGCCAGCAGCGGTCGGGACCGGAGGGAGCTGTTTTTT. It translates to CASSGRDRRELFF.

The J gene is TRBJ2-7, the V gene TRBV2, with 8 bases aligning to TRBD2. The CDR3 is 15 residues long. In germline, CDR1 is SNHLY, CDR2 FYNNEI. The trim removed 3 bases at V and 5 bases at J, leaving 9 bases unmatched. For the CDR3, the DNA is TGTGCCAGCAGTGAGGGCAGGCGGGGGGCCCACGAGCAGTACTTC. Its translation is CASSEGRRGAHEQYF.

The V gene is TRBV11-2, the J gene TRBJ1-2; 7 positions agree with TRBD1. V dropped 1 base and J dropped 9; count of bases not matched to a gene: 11. The CDR3 loop spans 15 amino acids. CDR1 is SGHAT, CDR2 FQNNGV, per germline. Written as DNA, the CDR3 is TGTGCCAGCAGCTTAGGGGCAGGGGGAGACGGGCGCTACACCTTC. Translating gives CASSLGAGGDGRYTF.

This chain connects TRBV19 to TRBJ1-2; TRBD1 aligns across 10 bases. The V segment lost 3 bases and the J segment 6 bases; nucleotides outside the gene matches: 16. Germline assignment: CDR1 LNHDA and CDR2 SQIVND (reference sequence). This CDR3 has 18 amino acids. The DNA for the CDR3 is TGTGCCAGTAGTATTCTCCGGGACAGGGGATCTTGGGCCAATGGCTACACCTTC. Its translation: CASSILRDRGSWANGYTF. The entire variable domain, with the rest obtained from reference TRBV19 and TRBJ1-2, is as follows: DGGITQSPKYLFRKEGQNVTLSCEQNLNHDAMYWYRQDPGQGLRLIYYSQIVNDFQKGDIAEGYSVSREKKESFPLTVTSAQKNPTAFYLCASSILRDRGSWANGYTFGSGTRLTVV.

V and J are TRBV27 and TRBJ1-1, with D unresolved. The CDR3 has 14 residues. Germline V gene lookup returns CDR1 MNHEY and CDR2 SMNVEV (reference sequence). The V end lost 1 base, the J end lost 0 bases, and 6 bases lay between the germline ends. The CDR3 loop reads CASSLFRVNTEAFF. The CDR3 coding sequence is TGTGCCAGCAGTTTATTTAGAGTGAACACTGAAGCTTTCTTT.

V is TRBV4-2 and J is TRBJ1-1; no clear D. Germline values: CDR1 LGHNA, CDR2 YNFKEQ. Between the trimmed V and J ends, which lost 4 bases and 8 bases, there was a span of 14 bases. The CDR3 runs 13 residues. This chain's CDR3 is CASSLRTALEAFF. CDR3 nucleotide sequence: TGTGCCAGCAGCCTTCGGACGGCTTTAGAAGCTTTCTTT.

The rearrangement uses TRBV19 and TRBJ2-1; the match to TRBD2 covers 10 bases. The CDR3 runs 15 residues. The trim removed 7 bases at V and 8 bases at J, leaving 11 bases unmatched. Germline CDR1 and CDR2: LNHDA and SQIVND (reference sequence). The CDR3 DNA follows: TGTGCCAGTACCCCCAGCGGGGGGGCCGGCGATGAGCAGTTCTTC. Its protein product is CASTPSGGAGDEQFF.